A few counts support the clone carrying this T cell receptor beta chain. Its antigen remains unknown. Time point: cycle 4 day 1 (C4D1), after more than 5 weeks of nivolumab. Relapse was seen in all patients after autologous stem cell transplantation, and brentuximab vedotin exposure was variable. Starting with thawed PBMCs, CD4+ T cells were purified by magnetic negative selection. This sample was taken from a study of PD-1 blockade in classical Hodgkin lymphoma. The study, taken as a whole, reports: CD4+ TCR diversity rose significantly by C4D1, and CD8+ TCR diversity did not. The study reported lower baseline TCR diversity in newly diagnosed patients than in healthy donors.

In germline, CDR1 is SGHVS, CDR2 FNYEAQ. Germline trimming cut 5 bases from V and 3 bases from J; bases unmatched to any gene: 10. The CDR3 loop spans 16 amino acids. Repertoires were generated with immunoSEQ multiplex PCR, while TCRdb's copy carries only in-frame clones and drops some. Among under 20,000 clones listed, around 75% were seen once. The sequence was collected from a human donor with classical Hodgkin lymphoma. The rearrangement links TRBV7-6 to TRBJ2-7; the match to TRBD1 covers 10 bases. This specimen was CD4+ T cells from blood, taken before the fourth cycle of nivolumab. The DNA for the CDR3 is TGTGCCAGCAGCGCCAGACCGGGACAGGGGCTCTACGAGCAGTACTTC. It is translated as CASSARPGQGLYEQYF.